One sample yielded the 15 T cell receptor beta chains listed below, sequenced in a study of cytomegalovirus exposure and HLA in healthy donors. Repertoires were generated with immunoSEQ multiplex PCR, while TCRdb's copy carries only in-frame clones and drops some. The repertoire holds over 85,000 clones, with 88% as singletons. Sequenced material: PBMCs. These receptors came from a woman aged 25 to 45 in good health and CMV-seropositive.

The chain combines TRBV19 with TRBJ2-1, with D maybe TRBD1 (5 bases). CDR1 LNHDA and CDR2 SQIVND come from the germline V gene (reference sequence). This CDR3 has 13 amino acids. With 1 base removed from V and 6 bases from J, the gap between germline ends came to 7 bases. The CDR3 DNA reads as TGTGCCAGTAGTATAGGAAGGGGCAATGAGCAGTTCTTC. Translation gives CASSIGRGNEQFF.

This chain links TRBV30 with TRBJ1-6, with D possibly TRBD1 on 5 matching bases. V was shortened by 3 bases and J by 2 bases, with 11 bases between the two germline ends. Germline V CDR1 and CDR2: GTSNPN, SVGIG (reference sequence). The CDR3 has 15 residues. As DNA, the CDR3 is TGTGCCTGGAGGCAGGGAGGAGCCTATAATTCACCCCTCCACTTT. Translated, it gives CAWRQGGAYNSPLHF.

The genes are TRBV30 and TRBJ2-3, with unresolved D. Trimming took 7 bases from V and 2 from J, leaving 13 bases between them. Germline assignment: CDR1 GTSNPN and CDR2 SVGIG (reference sequence). The CDR3 totals 13 residues. This CDR3 reads CALVAPYTDTQYF. The CDR3 region has the DNA TGTGCCTTGGTGGCACCGTACACAGATACGCAGTATTTT. The complete variable domain, with remaining parts taken from reference TRBV30 and TRBJ2-3, reads SQTIHQWPATLVQPVGSPLSLECTVEGTSNPNLYWYRQAAGRGLQLLFYSVGIGQISSEVPQNLSASRPQDRQFILSSKKLLLSDSGFYLCALVAPYTDTQYFGPGTRLTVL.

This clone showed up just once. The CDR3 here is CASSPQRGTDTQYF. In DNA form, the CDR3 reads TGTGCCAGCAGTCCCCAGCGGGGAACAGATACGCAGTATTTT. V gene TRBV27 combines with J gene TRBJ2-3; TRBD2 aligns across 7 bases. V shed 5 bases, J shed 3 bases, and the junction held 5 bases outside the gene matches. This CDR3 spans 14 amino acids. The germline CDR1 and CDR2 sequences are MNHEY and SMNVEV (reference sequence).

This chain connects TRBV7-9 to TRBJ2-7; tentative D call: TRBD2 (5 bases). V lost 5 bases to trimming and J lost 4 bases, with 9 bases between them. From germline, CDR1 is SEHNR and CDR2 FQNEAQ (reference sequence). This CDR3 contains 12 residues. As DNA, the CDR3 is TGTGCCAGCAGCCCGGGGAGATACGAGCAGTACTTC. Its protein is CASSPGRYEQYF.

The DNA for the CDR3 is TGTGCCAGCAGCTTAGCGGGAGGGCCGGGCACCGGGGAGCTGTTTTTT. Translated: CASSLAGGPGTGELFF. The chain is built from TRBV7-2 and TRBJ2-2; TRBD2 matches at 7 bases. The J segment lost 4 bases and the V segment lost 0 bases, leaving 5 bases of the junction unmatched. Germline CDR1 reads SGHTA; CDR2 reads FQGNSA. The CDR3 is 16 amino acids.

This clone was observed a single time. The chain recombines TRBV14 with TRBJ2-2; possibly TRBD2 for D (5 bases). Germline CDR1 and CDR2: SGHDN and FVKESK. Deletions cut 4 bases from V and 0 bases from J, with 15 bases between. This CDR3 has 17 amino acids. CDR3 sequence: CASSPKHGGANTGELFF. The CDR3 nucleotides are TGTGCCAGCAGCCCCAAGCACGGAGGCGCGAACACCGGGGAGCTGTTTTTT.

The chain combines TRBV7-6 with TRBJ2-2; D unresolved. CDR3 length: 13 residues. Germline CDR1 reads SGHVS; CDR2 reads FNYEAQ. V lost 3 bases and J 6 bases, leaving 8 bases between the germline ends. CDR3 nucleotide sequence: TGTGCCAGCAGCTTGAGACGGGCCGGGGAGCTGTTTTTT. Translated, it gives CASSLRRAGELFF.

This clone was observed a few times. The V call is TRBV2, the J call TRBJ2-7; perhaps TRBD1 as D (5 bases). The length of the CDR3 is 12 residues. Deletions cut 7 bases from V and 5 bases from J, with 12 bases between. CDR1 SNHLY and CDR2 FYNNEI come from the germline V gene. The CDR3 loop is CASTPRANEQYF. CDR3 coding DNA: TGTGCCAGCACCCCCAGGGCCAACGAGCAGTACTTC.

V usage is TRBV19 and J usage is TRBJ1-6; 8 bases are a match to TRBD1. Looked up from germline, CDR1 is LNHDA and CDR2 is SQIVND (reference sequence). There are 14 residues in the CDR3. The junction had 2 bases not matched to a gene; V was cut back by 5 bases and J by 5 bases. CDR3 region: CASSGQGDNSPLHF. The DNA of the CDR3 is TGTGCCAGTAGTGGACAGGGAGATAATTCACCCCTCCACTTT.

The chain joins TRBV19 to TRBJ1-5; no clear D gene. The V end was cut by 2 bases, the J end by 4 bases, with 9 bases between. The CDR3 loop spans 14 amino acids. Germline CDR1 and CDR2: LNHDA and SQIVND (reference sequence). CDR3 in DNA: TGTGCCAGTAGTATAATTGCGGATAATCAGCCCCAGCATTTT. Translated, it gives CASSIIADNQPQHF. Full variable domain (remainder filled in from reference TRBV19 and TRBJ1-5): DGGITQSPKYLFRKEGQNVTLSCEQNLNHDAMYWYRQDPGQGLRLIYYSQIVNDFQKGDIAEGYSVSREKKESFPLTVTSAQKNPTAFYLCASSIIADNQPQHFGDGTRLSIL.

This rearrangement joins TRBV27 to TRBJ2-1, with TRBD2 as a possible D gene (6 bases). The CDR3 is 14 residues long. The V and J ends lost 5 bases and 9 bases respectively, with 17 bases between them. Germline values: CDR1 MNHEY, CDR2 SMNVEV (reference sequence). CDR3 loop: CASSPPFAAGEQFF. CDR3 bases: TGTGCCAGCAGTCCCCCTTTCGCAGCGGGTGAGCAGTTCTTC.

The chain combines TRBV2 with TRBJ2-7, with 13 bases aligning to TRBD2. Germline CDR1 and CDR2: SNHLY and FYNNEI. Trimming took 3 bases from V and 0 from J; bases not matched to a gene: 5. The CDR3 has 17 amino acids. CDR3 amino acids: CASSEGLAGTTSYEQYF. As DNA, the CDR3 is TGTGCCAGCAGTGAGGGACTAGCGGGGACAACCTCCTACGAGCAGTACTTC.

V usage is TRBV7-9 and J usage is TRBJ1-2; D gene uncertain. This CDR3 has 13 amino acids. Between the trimmed V and J ends, which lost 5 bases and 2 bases, there was a span of 9 bases. Germline CDR1 SEHNR, CDR2 FQNEAQ (reference sequence). In nucleotides, the CDR3 is TGTGCCAGCAGCCCCTCGGGGAACTATGGCTACACCTTC. Translated: CASSPSGNYGYTF.

This clone appeared a single time. The V call is TRBV9, the J call TRBJ1-1; the match to TRBD1 covers 8 bases. Germline V gene lookup returns CDR1 SGDLS and CDR2 YYNGEE. This CDR3 is built from 13 residues. V gave up 4 bases and J gave up 5 bases; unmatched junction bases: 4. The DNA of the CDR3 is TGTGCCAGCAGCAGACAGGGGAATACTGAAGCTTTCTTT. It specifies CASSRQGNTEAFF.